This TCR beta chain came from a study of blood T cell repertoires in COVID-19. In the study overall: The United States, Italy and Spain provided the acute and convalescent COVID-19 samples.

This CDR3 contains 13 residues. Germline values: CDR1 SGHRS, CDR2 YFSETQ. Unmatched junction bases numbered 1, after V lost 1 base and J lost 3 bases. TCRdb's table, derived via immunoSEQ multiplex PCR, lists solely in-frame clones and lacks some. The sample has approximately 65,000 clones, around 85% seen once. The receptor's source is a man aged 55 to 70 with acute or convalescent COVID-19. The sequenced sample was peripheral blood. The chain couples TRBV5-1 to TRBJ2-7, with TRBD2 matching over 7 bases. The CDR3 DNA reads as TGCGCCAGCAGCTTGCGCGGGGGCTACGAGCAGTACTTC. It specifies CASSLRGGYEQYF.